This T cell receptor beta chain emerged from a study of cytomegalovirus exposure and HLA in healthy donors. Study-wide results and caveats: The study labeled around 160 TCR beta chains cytomegalovirus-associated. An analysis done earlier found most TCR beta V segments productive about 90% or about 30% of the time. When presence/absence was analysed, sequencing depth was taken to be roughly uniform across donors.

PCR involved 60 Vbeta and 13 Jbeta primers. The assay was immunoSEQ multiplex PCR, and TCRdb's table has in-frame clones only and misses some. The top ten clones hold around 0.45% of a sample with approximately 250,000 clones, over 75% of them seen once. The CDR3 covers 15 residues. Germline V gene lookup returns CDR1 MNHEY and CDR2 SVGAGI. Trimming cost V 0 bases and J 3 bases, with 11 bases left between them. This clone was detected once. Its antigen is unidentified. The source material was PBMCs. The TCR was taken from a boy under 18 in good health and CMV-seronegative. The V call is TRBV6-5, the J call TRBJ1-1; D is possibly TRBD1 (6 bases). CDR3 protein: CASSYSSGADTEAFF. CDR3 sequence (DNA): TGTGCCAGCAGTTACTCCTCAGGGGCGGACACTGAAGCTTTCTTT.